The present TCR beta chain was sequenced within a study of B cell selection in AIRE deficiency. Using immunoSEQ multiplex PCR, the repertoire was profiled, and TCRdb retains in-frame clones only, with some absent. The data contain about 15,000 clones, 85% to 95% of them singletons. Regulatory T cells were sorted as CD4+CD25hiCD127low/negative cells. CDR3 length: 14 residues. Trimming took off 3 bases at V and 4 bases at J, with 10 bases between the two ends. The germline V gene has CDR1 MDHEN and CDR2 SYDVKM. This sequence was found in a human donor with AIRE deficiency. The chain is built from TRBV28 and TRBJ1-5; tentative D call: TRBD1 (6 bases). Sequenced input: Tregs sorted from PBMCs. The CDR3 DNA sequence: TGTGCCAGCAGTTTTGATAGGGGGAATCAGCCCCAGCATTTT. Protein sequence: CASSFDRGNQPQHF.